The clone carrying this T cell receptor (beta chain) was recorded many times. This sample is drawn from a study of early T cells in non-severe SARS-CoV-2 infection. Individual cDNA molecules were tagged with unique molecular identifiers. TCRdb recomputed calls from the 5' RACE reads with MiXCR, one row per CDR3 protein. This table has about 72,000 distinct CDR3 sequences, around 10% appearing once. The CDR3 runs to 16 residues. The germline V gene has CDR1 SGHDN and CDR2 FVKESK. V was trimmed by 4 bases and J by 0 bases, leaving 16 bases between them. The TCR originated in an adult who was a healthcare worker with PCR-confirmed SARS-CoV-2 infection or an uninfected control (not recorded which). The chain joins TRBV14 to TRBJ2-7; D is unclear. The sequences come from whole blood, collected at baseline. CDR3 bases: TGTGCCAGCAGCCTCTTAAGCGCTGTAAGCTCCTACGAGCAGTACTTC. This sequence encodes CASSLLSAVSSYEQYF.